The 30 T cell receptor beta chains below were found in one sample sequenced in a study of OX40 agonist ivuxolimab in advanced cancers. The assay was immunoSEQ multiplex PCR, and TCRdb's table has in-frame clones only and misses some. The sample has around 45,000 clones; around 80% are singletons. The sequenced sample was CD4+ or CD8+ T cells sorted from blood, obtained in a trial of the OX40 agonist ivuxolimab. All receptors come from an adult with an advanced solid tumor such as melanoma, head and neck, liver or kidney cancer.

The chain links TRBV5-1 to TRBJ1-2; TRBD1 agrees at 9 bases. The CDR3 has 15 amino acids. The germline V gene encodes CDR1 SGHRS and CDR2 YFSETQ. V was pared by 3 bases and J by 6 bases, with 9 bases of the junction left unmatched. The CDR3 DNA reads as TGCGCCAGCAGCTACATGGGACAGGGCAACGATGGCTACACCTTC. This sequence encodes CASSYMGQGNDGYTF.

The J gene is TRBJ2-7, the V gene TRBV30; D not certain. This CDR3 has 11 amino acids. Deletions cut 1 base from V and 2 bases from J, with 3 bases between. Germline V lookup: CDR1 GTSNPN, CDR2 SVGIG (reference sequence). The CDR3 coding sequence is TGTGCCTGGAGTGAAACCTACGAGCAGTACTTC. Translated: CAWSETYEQYF.

The CDR3 loop is CASSLGTSGPDTQYF. The CDR3, as DNA: TGTGCCAGCAGCTTGGGGACTAGCGGGCCAGATACGCAGTATTTT. The V and J genes are TRBV5-6 and TRBJ2-3, with 11 bases lining up with TRBD2. Trimming removed 0 bases from V and 4 bases from J; junction bases left unmatched: 1. CDR3 length: 15 amino acids. CDR1 is SGHDT and CDR2 is YYEEEE in the germline V gene.

The chain couples TRBV28 to TRBJ1-5; D possibly corresponds to TRBD1 (5 bases). The CDR3 covers 14 residues. The V end lost 2 bases, the J end lost 6 bases, and 11 bases lay between the germline ends. Germline CDR1 reads MDHEN; CDR2 reads SYDVKM. CDR3 residues: CASSLPRTPQPQHF. In DNA, the CDR3 is TGTGCCAGCAGTTTACCAAGGACACCTCAGCCCCAGCATTTT.

Here the CDR3 DNA reads TGTGCCAGCAGCTTATCCCCGACCTACGAGCAGTACTTC. It yields the protein CASSLSPTYEQYF. The V and J genes are TRBV7-6 and TRBJ2-7; D gene uncertain. The CDR3 runs 13 residues. Trimming removed 2 bases at V and 2 bases at J, with 7 bases between. Per the germline V gene, CDR1 is SGHVS and CDR2 is FNYEAQ.

This chain links TRBV15 with TRBJ2-7, with a weak D call TRBD2 (6 bases). The CDR3 extends over 15 amino acids. CDR1 is LNHNV and CDR2 is YYDKDF in the germline V gene (reference sequence). V lost 0 bases to trimming and J lost 1 base, with 10 bases between them. The CDR3 DNA is TGTGCCACCAGCAGAGATGCGGGAAGATCCTACGAGCAGTACTTC. Translated: CATSRDAGRSYEQYF.

The CDR3 loop is CSALTLGAGEKLFF. In nucleotides, the CDR3 is TGCAGCGCCCTGACTTTGGGGGCAGGGGAAAAACTGTTTTTT. The genes are TRBV29-1 and TRBJ1-4; tentatively, D is TRBD1 (6 bases). The germline V and J ends were trimmed by 7 bases and 8 bases, with 20 bases remaining between them. The germline CDR1 and CDR2 sequences are SQVTM and ANQGSEA. The CDR3 runs to 14 residues.

The chain employs TRBV7-2 and TRBJ2-2, with D tentatively TRBD1 (5 bases). Germline CDR1 is SGHTA and CDR2 is FQGNSA. The V end lost 7 bases, the J end lost 7 bases, and 13 bases lay between the germline ends. The length of the CDR3 is 13 residues. CDR3 nucleotides: TGTGCCAGCACCGTTCTAAGGGGCGGGGAGCTGTTTTTT. Its protein product is CASTVLRGGELFF. Drawing the rest from reference TRBV7-2 and TRBJ2-2, the complete variable domain is GAGVSQSPSNKVTEKGKDVELRCDPISGHTALYWYRQSLGQGLEFLIYFQGNSAPDKSGLPSDRFSAERTGGSVSTLTIQRTQQEDSAVYLCASTVLRGGELFFGEGSRLTVL.

This rearrangement joins TRBV11-3 to TRBJ1-5; no clear D gene. Germline values: CDR1 SGHNT, CDR2 YENEEA. The ends were cut back, 5 bases at V and 0 bases at J, with 11 bases in the middle. The CDR3 loop spans 15 amino acids. The chain's CDR3 is CASSPPGPSNQPQHF. The CDR3 DNA follows: TGTGCCAGCAGCCCCCCAGGCCCTAGCAATCAGCCCCAGCATTTT. The complete variable domain, with remaining parts taken from reference TRBV11-3 and TRBJ1-5, reads EAGVVQSPRYKIIEKKQPVAFWCNPISGHNTLYWYLQNLGQGPELLIRYENEEAVDDSQLPKDRFSAERLKGVDSTLKIQPAELGDSAVYLCASSPPGPSNQPQHFGDGTRLSIL.

The chain recombines TRBV5-1 with TRBJ2-7; 10 bases match TRBD2. Germline CDR1 SGHRS, CDR2 YFSETQ. The CDR3 consists of 15 residues. Germline trimming cut 0 bases from V and 5 bases from J; bases unmatched to any gene: 5. CDR3 in amino acids: CASSLALAGVDEQYF. In DNA form, the CDR3 reads TGCGCCAGCAGCTTGGCTCTAGCGGGAGTGGACGAGCAGTACTTC.

The chain has TRBV7-9 and TRBJ1-1; possibly TRBD1 for D (5 bases). The CDR3 runs 14 residues. CDR1 and CDR2 (germline): SEHNR, FQNEAQ (reference sequence). With 5 bases removed from V and 9 bases from J, the gap between germline ends came to 19 bases. The CDR3: CASSVTGDGEKAFF. CDR3 in DNA: TGTGCCAGCAGCGTAACGGGGGACGGAGAGAAAGCTTTCTTT.

The rearrangement joins TRBV21-1 to TRBJ2-1. TRBV21-1 is designated a pseudogene. There are 13 residues in the CDR3. CDR3 sequence: CASSKRGYNEQFF. The CDR3 DNA reads as TGTGCCAGCAGCAAACGTGGGTACAATGAGCAGTTCTTC.

The gene calls are TRBV18 and TRBJ2-7; 12 bases match TRBD2. The trim removed 3 bases at V and 3 bases at J, leaving 9 bases unmatched. This CDR3 has 17 residues. Germline-derived CDR1 and CDR2 are KGHSH and LQKENI. The CDR3: CASSPGLAGGPNYEQYF. The DNA of the CDR3 is TGTGCCAGCTCACCTGGCCTAGCGGGAGGGCCTAACTACGAGCAGTACTTC.

The chain recombines TRBV28 with TRBJ1-2; 9 bases line up with TRBD1. The CDR3 is made up of 14 amino acids. Germline CDR1 MDHEN, CDR2 SYDVKM. The V segment lost 2 bases and the J segment 4 bases; nucleotides outside the gene matches: 2. The CDR3 here is CASSLGQGSYGYTF. DNA of the CDR3: TGTGCCAGCAGTTTAGGACAGGGGAGCTATGGCTACACCTTC.

The chain carries TRBV28 and TRBJ1-2, with 8 bases identical to TRBD1. This CDR3 spans 15 amino acids. Trimming at V came to 3 bases and at J to 4 bases, leaving 7 bases not matched to a gene. The germline V gene has CDR1 MDHEN and CDR2 SYDVKM. The CDR3 sequence is CASSLFSGGLYGYTF. Written as DNA, the CDR3 is TGTGCCAGCAGTTTGTTCTCAGGGGGCCTCTATGGCTACACCTTC.

J is TRBJ2-7 and V is TRBV10-1; D is possibly TRBD2 (6 bases). The CDR3 runs 14 residues. The germline gives CDR1 WNHNN, CDR2 SYGVQD (reference sequence). V dropped 4 bases and J dropped 2 bases, with 12 bases sitting between them. The CDR3 protein is CASSGGDGTYEQYF. CDR3 nucleotide sequence: TGCGCCAGCAGTGGGGGGGACGGCACCTACGAGCAGTACTTC.

This clone was observed a handful of times. The chain joins TRBV11-2 to TRBJ2-1; 11 nucleotides line up with TRBD2. The CDR3 totals 15 residues. Trimming removed 5 bases from V and 4 bases from J; junction bases left unmatched: 4. The germline V gene has CDR1 SGHAT and CDR2 FQNNGV. The CDR3 bases are TGTGCCAGCAGCCCTCTAGCGGGAGGTTACAATGAGCAGTTCTTC. It yields the protein CASSPLAGGYNEQFF. Based on the CDR3 plus reference TRBV11-2 and TRBJ2-1, the full variable domain is EAGVAQSPRYKIIEKRQSVAFWCNPISGHATLYWYQQILGQGPKLLIQFQNNGVVDDSQLPKDRFSAERLKGVDSTLKIQPAKLEDSAVYLCASSPLAGGYNEQFFGPGTRLTVL.

This clone occurred once. This chain uses TRBV28 with TRBJ1-2; D gene unclear. The V and J ends lost 4 bases and 8 bases respectively, with 8 bases between them. From germline, CDR1 is MDHEN and CDR2 SYDVKM. This CDR3 has 11 amino acids. In DNA, the CDR3 is TGTGCCAGCAGTTCCCTCTTGGGCTACACCTTC. The encoded protein is CASSSLLGYTF.

V usage is TRBV7-9 and J usage is TRBJ2-7; a weak D match, TRBD1 (6 bases). CDR1 and CDR2 from the germline V gene are SEHNR and FQNEAQ (reference sequence). This CDR3 has 12 amino acids. V lost 5 bases to trimming and J lost 4 bases, with 9 bases between them. The chain's CDR3 is CASSQDRYEQYF. For the CDR3, the DNA is TGTGCCAGCAGCCAGGACAGATACGAGCAGTACTTC.

The rearrangement uses TRBV6-1 and TRBJ2-6, with no clear D. CDR1 and CDR2 from the germline V gene are MNHNS and SASEGT. V was trimmed by 7 bases and J by 0 bases, leaving 4 bases between them. The CDR3 spans 13 residues. The CDR3, as DNA: TGTGCCAGCACCGTCTCTGGGGCCAACGTCCTGACTTTC. This translates into CASTVSGANVLTF.

The J gene is TRBJ2-5, the V gene TRBV18; 7 bases align to TRBD1. Germline V CDR1 and CDR2: KGHSH, LQKENI. The J segment lost 3 bases and the V segment lost 6 bases, leaving 7 bases of the junction unmatched. This CDR3 has 14 residues. The CDR3 loop reads CASSLGTEKETQYF. DNA for the CDR3: TGTGCCAGCTCCCTCGGGACAGAGAAAGAGACCCAGTACTTC.

This clone was seen only a few times. Other nucleotide sequences in the sample specify the same CDR3. The chain employs TRBV6-1 and TRBJ1-5; D not certain. Trimming took 7 bases from V and 1 from J, leaving 11 bases between them. This CDR3 comprises 14 residues. The germline V gene has CDR1 MNHNS and CDR2 SASEGT. For the CDR3, the DNA is TGTGCCAGCAACCCGACCGGGAGCAATCAGCCCCAGCATTTT. Protein: CASNPTGSNQPQHF.

This clone is labeled medium-sized. The chain has TRBV5-4 and TRBJ1-5; tentatively, D is TRBD1 (5 bases). CDR1 is SGHNT and CDR2 is YYREEE in the germline V gene (reference sequence). The CDR3 extends over 14 amino acids. The V end was cut by 1 base, the J end by 6 bases, with 11 bases between. CDR3 loop: CASSLQGALQPQHF. CDR3 coding DNA: TGTGCCAGCAGCTTGCAAGGGGCGCTTCAGCCCCAGCATTTT.

The rearrangement links TRBV7-3 to TRBJ1-5, with 9 bases lining up with TRBD1. Germline CDR1 is SGHTA and CDR2 is FQGTGA. V was pared by 8 bases and J by 4 bases, with 6 bases of the junction left unmatched. CDR3 length: 14 residues. CDR3 amino acids: CASPPGTGNQPQHF. The CDR3 nucleotides are TGTGCCAGCCCTCCCGGGACAGGGAATCAGCCCCAGCATTTT. Full variable domain (rest looked up from reference TRBV7-3 and TRBJ1-5): GAGVSQTPSNKVTEKGKYVELRCDPISGHTALYWYRQSLGQGPEFLIYFQGTGAADDSGLPNDRFFAVRPEGSVSTLKIQRTERGDSAVYLCASPPGTGNQPQHFGDGTRLSIL.

A single count supports this clone. The chain uses TRBV28 and TRBJ2-1, with unresolved D. V lost 6 bases and J lost 4, with 19 bases in between. CDR3 length: 16 amino acids. CDR1 and CDR2 from the germline V gene are MDHEN and SYDVKM. The CDR3, as DNA: TGTGCCAGCAGCTCCTCTTTGGGTATAATATACAATGAGCAGTTCTTC. Amino acids: CASSSSLGIIYNEQFF.

The chain recombines TRBV2 with TRBJ1-3; D is unclear. This CDR3 comprises 13 residues. Germline V gene sequence: CDR1 SNHLY, CDR2 FYNNEI. Trimming stripped 4 bases from V and 2 bases from J, with 6 bases between. CDR3 DNA: TGTGCCAGCAGTGCTGGGGCTGGAAACACCATATATTTT. Residues: CASSAGAGNTIYF.

This clone has only one observation. This chain joins TRBV28 and TRBJ2-3; 12 bases agree with TRBD2. Germline CDR1 reads MDHEN; CDR2 reads SYDVKM. This CDR3 contains 17 residues. The V gene end was trimmed by 6 bases and the J gene end by 8 bases; junction bases not matched to a gene: 15. The CDR3 is CASSSVHLAGGGGTQYF. Written as DNA, the CDR3 is TGTGCCAGCAGCTCCGTCCACCTAGCGGGAGGGGGTGGTACGCAGTATTTT.

The sample holds one count of this clone. V usage is TRBV18 and J usage is TRBJ2-4; D possibly uses TRBD1 or TRBD2 (6 bases each). Trimming removed 3 bases from V and 1 base from J, with 13 bases in between. Germline CDR1 KGHSH, CDR2 LQKENI. The CDR3 totals 16 residues. The CDR3 DNA reads as TGTGCCAGCTCACCTGGGGGGCTGGGGGCCAAAAACATTCAGTACTTC. It encodes CASSPGGLGAKNIQYF.

The chain recombines TRBV18 with TRBJ1-4; no firm D call. Trimming removed 2 bases from V and 3 bases from J, with 4 bases in between. Germline V gives CDR1 KGHSH, CDR2 LQKENI. CDR3 length: 13 residues. The CDR3 coding sequence is TGTGCCAGCTCACCAGGATCTAATGAAAAACTGTTTTTT. Amino acids: CASSPGSNEKLFF.

V and J are TRBV2 and TRBJ2-7, with TRBD1 identical over 7 bases. CDR1 SNHLY and CDR2 FYNNEI come from the germline V gene. The CDR3 has 14 amino acids. Germline trimming cut 6 bases from V and 6 bases from J; bases unmatched to any gene: 11. CDR3 DNA sequence: TGTGCCAGCAGCTCCGGGACAGACGTCCTCGAGCAGTACTTC. Residues: CASSSGTDVLEQYF.